This T cell receptor beta chain was captured in a study of T cells expressing NK-cell markers. A word on this clonotype: Its antigen is unknown.

TCRdb reanalyzed the 5' RACE reads, giving one entry per CDR3 protein sequence and no DNA. Here the sample table reports some 460,000 distinct CDR3 sequences. The study's findings and limits: Topping the CD3+CD56-NKG2C+ fraction as well were these clonotypes, in a few donors. In a group of about 6 donors, dominant NKG2C+ clonotypes represented roughly 1.0-7.5% of CD8+ T cells.

This CDR3 is built from 18 residues. Per the germline V gene, CDR1 is PRHDT and CDR2 is FYEKMQ (reference sequence). The sequence derives from a woman between 50 and 59 years old in good health. The chain couples TRBV13 to TRBJ2-1; the D gene TCRdb calls, TRBD2, cannot be checked with no DNA. The sequenced sample consisted of blood T cells: a sorted CD56 or NKG2C T cell subset, CD4+ or CD8+ T cells, or bulk PBMC T cells (not recorded which). The CDR3 is CASSLDPSWGGSGNEQFF.